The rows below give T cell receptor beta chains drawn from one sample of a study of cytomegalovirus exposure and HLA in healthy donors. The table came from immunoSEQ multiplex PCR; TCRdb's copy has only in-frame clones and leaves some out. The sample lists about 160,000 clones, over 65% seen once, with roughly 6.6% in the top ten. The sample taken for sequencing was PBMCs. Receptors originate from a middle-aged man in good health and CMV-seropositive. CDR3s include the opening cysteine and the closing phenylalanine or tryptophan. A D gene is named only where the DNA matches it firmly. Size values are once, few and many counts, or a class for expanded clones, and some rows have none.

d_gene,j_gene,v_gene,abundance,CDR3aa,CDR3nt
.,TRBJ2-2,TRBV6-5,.,CASGGETYTGELFF,TGTGCCAGCGGTGGGGAGACTTACACCGGGGAGCTGTTTTTT
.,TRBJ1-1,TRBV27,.,CASLGGVNTEAFF,TGTGCCAGCTTAGGCGGGGTGAACACTGAAGCTTTCTTT
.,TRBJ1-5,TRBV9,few,CASNFAGNSNQPQHF,TGTGCCAGCAACTTTGCGGGGAATAGCAATCAGCCCCAGCATTTT
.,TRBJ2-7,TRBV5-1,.,CASSSGSYEQYF,TGCGCCAGCAGCTCAGGGTCCTACGAGCAGTACTTC
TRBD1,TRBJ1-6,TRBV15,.,CATSRVDRGAGNSPLHF,TGTGCCACCAGCAGGGTAGACAGGGGCGCAGGTAATTCACCCCTCCACTTT
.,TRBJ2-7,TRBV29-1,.,CSVEDQGSYEQYF,TGCAGCGTTGAAGATCAGGGCTCCTACGAGCAGTACTTC
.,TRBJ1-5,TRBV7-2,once,CASGTDRNNQPQHF,TGTGCCAGCGGCACCGACAGGAACAATCAGCCCCAGCATTTT
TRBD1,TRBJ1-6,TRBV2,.,CASSERQGMISPLHF,TGTGCCAGCAGTGAGCGACAGGGGATGATTTCACCCCTCCACTTT
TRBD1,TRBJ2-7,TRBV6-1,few,CASLRGTGGFYEQYF,TGTGCCAGCTTAAGGGGGACAGGGGGCTTCTACGAGCAGTACTTC
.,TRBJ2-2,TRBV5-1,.,CASATELPGELFF,TGCGCCAGTGCGACAGAGTTGCCCGGGGAGCTGTTTTTT
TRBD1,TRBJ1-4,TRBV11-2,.,CASSFSSGGWTNEKLFF,TGTGCCAGCAGCTTTTCCTCAGGGGGCTGGACTAATGAAAAACTGTTTTTT
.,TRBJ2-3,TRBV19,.,CASSILGSSSTDTQYF,TGTGCCAGTAGTATATTGGGCAGCTCTAGCACAGATACGCAGTATTTT
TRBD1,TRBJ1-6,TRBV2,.,CAGTGTGGSPLHF,TGTGCCGGAACCGGGACAGGGGGGTCACCCCTCCACTTT
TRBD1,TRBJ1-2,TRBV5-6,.,CASTYGDSRNYGYTF,TGTGCCAGCACCTATGGGGACAGCCGAAACTATGGCTACACCTTC
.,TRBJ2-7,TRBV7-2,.,CASSPRGRGADYEQYF,TGTGCCAGCAGCCCCCGGGGGAGGGGGGCCGACTACGAGCAGTACTTC
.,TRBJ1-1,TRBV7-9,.,CASSPTGNTEAFF,TGTGCCAGCAGCCCAACAGGGAACACTGAAGCTTTCTTT
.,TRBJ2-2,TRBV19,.,CASSISQGHTGELFF,TGTGCCAGTAGTATTTCCCAGGGCCACACCGGGGAGCTGTTTTTT
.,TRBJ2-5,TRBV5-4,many,CASSFGGTQYF,TGTGCCAGCAGCTTTGGAGGGACCCAGTACTTC
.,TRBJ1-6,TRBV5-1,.,CASSLARAYDSPLHF,TGCGCCAGCAGCTTGGCCAGGGCATACGATTCACCCCTCCACTTT
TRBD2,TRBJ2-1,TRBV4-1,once,CASSRLARAGGRDEQFF,TGCGCCAGCAGCCGCCTGGCGAGGGCGGGGGGGCGGGATGAGCAGTTCTTC
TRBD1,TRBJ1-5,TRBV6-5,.,CASSYSRQGNQPQHF,TGTGCCAGCAGTTACTCGAGACAGGGGAATCAGCCCCAGCATTTT
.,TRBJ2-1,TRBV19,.,CASMGLFGNEQFF,TGTGCCAGTATGGGACTTTTCGGGAATGAGCAGTTCTTC
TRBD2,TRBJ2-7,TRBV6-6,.,CASSPLAGGLSYEQYF,TGTGCCAGCAGTCCCCTAGCGGGGGGCCTCTCCTACGAGCAGTACTTC
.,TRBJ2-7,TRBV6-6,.,CASGGVGRVAPYEQYF,TGTGCCAGCGGCGGTGTTGGAAGAGTCGCCCCTTACGAGCAGTACTTC
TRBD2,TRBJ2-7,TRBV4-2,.,CASSLGTSGTYEQYF,TGTGCCAGCAGCCTTGGGACTAGCGGCACCTACGAGCAGTACTTC
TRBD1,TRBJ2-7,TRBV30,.,CAWQGQAGEQYF,TGTGCCTGGCAAGGACAGGCGGGCGAGCAGTACTTC
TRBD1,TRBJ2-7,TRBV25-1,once,CASSDPGTGAYEQYF,TGTGCCAGCAGTGACCCCGGGACAGGGGCGTACGAGCAGTACTTC
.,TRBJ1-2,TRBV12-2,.,CASRSKNGKPNYGYTF,TGTGCAAGTCGCTCAAAGAATGGCAAACCTAACTATGGCTACACCTTC
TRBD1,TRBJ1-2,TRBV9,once,CASSVDLRGPLNYGYTF,TGTGCCAGCAGCGTAGATTTGAGGGGGCCACTAAACTATGGCTACACCTTC
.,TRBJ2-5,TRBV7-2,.,CASSRREATQETQYF,TGTGCCAGCAGCCGAAGGGAGGCTACCCAAGAGACCCAGTACTTC
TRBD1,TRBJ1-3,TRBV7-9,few,CASSAGGAKGNTIYF,TGTGCCAGCAGCGCAGGGGGCGCGAAAGGAAACACCATATATTTT
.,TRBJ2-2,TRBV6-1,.,CASSAVGATGELFF,TGTGCCAGCAGTGCCGTCGGAGCGACCGGGGAGCTGTTTTTT
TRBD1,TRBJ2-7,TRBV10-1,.,CAGAGGTYEQYF,TGCGCAGGGGCAGGGGGCACCTACGAGCAGTACTTC
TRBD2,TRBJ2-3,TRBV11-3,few,CASSLSLAGDTQYF,TGTGCCAGCAGCTTAAGCCTAGCGGGGGATACGCAGTATTTT
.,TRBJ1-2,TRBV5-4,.,CASKGPRGVQDGYTF,TGTGCCAGCAAGGGGCCCCGGGGGGTTCAAGATGGCTACACCTTC
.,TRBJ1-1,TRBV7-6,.,CASSLAGQYTEAFF,TGTGCCAGCAGCCTAGCGGGGCAGTACACTGAAGCTTTCTTT
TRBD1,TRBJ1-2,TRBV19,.,CASSMGQGANYGYTF,TGTGCCAGTAGTATGGGACAGGGGGCGAACTATGGCTACACCTTC
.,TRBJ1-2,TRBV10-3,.,CAISDVGAAFYGYTF,TGTGCCATCAGTGACGTTGGGGCGGCCTTCTATGGCTACACCTTC
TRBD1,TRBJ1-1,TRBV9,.,CASSGQGAVNTEAFF,TGTGCCAGCAGCGGACAGGGGGCGGTGAACACTGAAGCTTTCTTT
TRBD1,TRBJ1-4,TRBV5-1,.,CASSLTGADGEKLFF,TGCGCCAGCAGCCTGACAGGGGCCGACGGGGAAAAACTGTTTTTT